The clone carrying this TCR beta chain was seen only a few times. What it binds is not known. This sample stems from a study of blood T cells in healthy people across ages. Overall study findings and caveats: With age, beta diversity per million T cells declined roughly linearly, significantly by approximately 40.

Sample-barcoded 5' priming and a J-beta primer mix drove a second PCR of 7 to 11 cycles. TCRdb called the 5' RACE reads again in MiXCR, with one record for every CDR3 protein. This table holds about 1,500,000 distinct CDR3 sequences, roughly 30% found once. This TCR was recovered from a woman aged 25 to 39 in good health. Sequencing input: blood.

CDR3 coding DNA: TGTGCCAGCAGCTATAGCGGGGGCCACTACAATGAGCAGTTCTTC. Residues: CASSYSGGHYNEQFF. V is TRBV11-2 and J is TRBJ2-1; 9 nucleotides match TRBD2. CDR3 length: 15 residues. V gave up 4 bases and J gave up 3 bases; unmatched junction bases: 4. The V gene's germline CDR1 is SGHAT and CDR2 FQNNGV.